The clone carrying this TCR beta chain appeared a few times. These data originate in a study of identical twins. The CDR3 length is 17 residues. The germline CDR1 and CDR2 sequences are SGDLS and YYNGEE. After removal of 3 bases from V and 0 bases from J, the junction contained 5 bases not matched to a gene. TCRdb re-derived calls from the 5' RACE reads in MiXCR, one entry per CDR3 protein. The repertoire includes under 800,000 distinct CDR3 sequences, roughly 20% of them detected once, and approximately 4.5% sits in the top ten. The sample was also reused in another study, on T cells expressing NK-cell markers. As reported in that work: It was sorted CD3+CD56+NKG2C+, CD3+CD56+NKG2C- and CD3+CD56-NKG2C+ T cells that supplied the TCR beta repertoires.

The sequencing sample was made of PBMCs. The chain recombines TRBV9 with TRBJ2-3; 12 nucleotides match TRBD2. The TCR comes from a woman aged 18-29 years in good health. CDR3 sequence reads: CASSDSGTSGSTDTQYF. The DNA of the CDR3 is TGTGCCAGCAGCGACTCCGGGACTAGCGGGAGCACAGATACGCAGTATTTT.